Presented here are 7 T cell receptor beta chains from one specimen sequenced in a study of cytomegalovirus exposure and HLA in healthy donors. 60 Vbeta and 13 Jbeta primers were used in PCR. Clones were sequenced by immunoSEQ multiplex PCR, and TCRdb holds only the in-frame ones, with some missing. This sample carries about 70,000 clones, 75% to 90% of them seen once, and the ten largest clones take 1.5% to 2.5%. Input material: PBMCs. Receptor source: a young woman in good health and CMV-seronegative.

Here the CDR3 DNA reads TGTGCCAGCAGCTGGGACAGGAGCTATGGCTACACCTTC. Translated, it gives CASSWDRSYGYTF. This rearrangement joins TRBV11-2 to TRBJ1-2; 8 bases match TRBD1. Germline V gene data show CDR1 as SGHAT and CDR2 as FQNNGV. The CDR3 has 13 amino acids. V shed 4 bases and J 4 bases; nucleotides not matched to a gene: 2.

The chain uses TRBV7-2 and TRBJ2-2, with TRBD2 matching over 9 bases. This CDR3 region has 15 residues. V gave up 5 bases and J gave up 5 bases; unmatched junction bases: 6. Germline loops: CDR1 SGHTA, CDR2 FQGNSA. The CDR3 protein is CASSLVAGDTGELFF. The CDR3, as DNA: TGTGCCAGCAGCCTAGTAGCGGGAGATACCGGGGAGCTGTTTTTT.

The chain recombines TRBV18 with TRBJ1-1; D remains unclear. CDR3 length equals 13 residues. V gave up 3 bases and J gave up 3 bases, with 8 bases separating them. Germline V gene sequence: CDR1 KGHSH, CDR2 LQKENI. The CDR3 DNA reads as TGTGCCAGCTCACCGCGCGAGGACACTGAAGCTTTCTTT. Its translation is CASSPREDTEAFF.

The chain links TRBV5-4 to TRBJ2-5; D possibly corresponds to TRBD2 (6 bases). The V gene lost 0 bases and the J gene lost 1 base, with 10 bases spanning the gap. Germline assignment: CDR1 SGHNT and CDR2 YYREEE (reference sequence). The CDR3 covers 15 residues. CDR3: CASSLVGTVQETQYF. CDR3 bases: TGTGCCAGCAGCTTGGTCGGGACTGTCCAAGAGACCCAGTACTTC.

The chain couples TRBV25-1 to TRBJ2-7; D remains ambiguous. The CDR3 contains 17 residues. V was shortened by 4 bases and J by 0 bases, with 19 bases between the two germline ends. Per the germline V gene, CDR1 is MGHDK and CDR2 is SYGVNS. The CDR3 sequence: CASSAVVSALSSYEQYF. The CDR3 DNA follows: TGTGCCAGCAGTGCCGTGGTAAGCGCGTTGAGCTCCTACGAGCAGTACTTC.

The V call is TRBV18, the J call TRBJ2-1, with TRBD2 matching 12 bases. Germline V gene data show CDR1 as KGHSH and CDR2 as LQKENI. This CDR3 region has 18 residues. V trimming: 3 bases; J trimming: 7 bases; junction bases outside the gene matches: 13. The CDR3 protein is CASSPQGLAGNMGNEQFF. In DNA form, the CDR3 reads TGTGCCAGCTCACCTCAAGGACTAGCGGGAAATATGGGGAATGAGCAGTTCTTC.

CDR3 sequence: CASRGTLKNTEAFF. The CDR3 DNA reads TGCGCCAGCAGAGGGACACTCAAGAACACTGAAGCTTTCTTT. The V and J genes are TRBV4-1 and TRBJ1-1, with D tentatively TRBD1 (6 bases). The CDR3 runs 14 residues. Trimming left V 6 bases short and J 1 base short, with 12 bases between. Germline V gene lookup returns CDR1 MGHRA and CDR2 YSYEKL.